A single sample gave rise to the 14 T cell receptor beta chains below, sequenced in a study of response to subunit inactivated influenza vaccine. Using its own MiXCR run on the RT-PCR reads, TCRdb lists one record per CDR3 protein. The repertoire has over 300,000 distinct CDR3 sequences, roughly 22% of them found once; the top ten carry 10%. The sample consisted of PBMCs from blood, taken less than 22 months after vaccination. The receptors stem from a man between 50 and 70 years old who received an inactivated influenza vaccine.

The gene calls are TRBV13 and TRBJ2-1, with 8 bases lining up with TRBD2. The V gene end was trimmed by 6 bases and the J gene end by 0 bases; junction bases not matched to a gene: 16. This CDR3 region has 19 residues. The V gene's germline CDR1 is PRHDT and CDR2 FYEKMQ (reference sequence). The CDR3 spells CASSSWGLDTRSSYNEQFF. The CDR3 nucleotides read TGTGCCAGCAGTTCTTGGGGACTAGATACCAGAAGCTCCTACAATGAGCAGTTCTTC.

Notes on this clonotype: An end of the junction does not agree with germline; a read error may underlie this. The CDR3 region is CASRREQVHEQFF. For the CDR3, the DNA is TGTGCCAGCCGCCGGGAGCAAGTCCATGAGCAGTTCTTC. V gene TRBV5-1 combines with J gene TRBJ2-1; D might be TRBD2 (6 bases). The germline CDR1 and CDR2 sequences are SGHRS and YFSETQ. The CDR3 covers 13 residues.

In this sample, this clonotype turned up a few times. The chain links TRBV7-9 to TRBJ1-1; tentative D call: TRBD1 (5 bases). Germline V gives CDR1 SEHNR, CDR2 FQNEAQ (reference sequence). Trimming cost V 6 bases and J 4 bases, with 15 bases left between them. This CDR3 comprises 14 residues. The CDR3 is CASSGAWGITEAFF. In DNA form, the CDR3 reads TGTGCCAGCAGTGGTGCGTGGGGGATCACTGAAGCTTTCTTT.

This clonotype was seen only a few times. The chain joins TRBV28 to TRBJ2-3; 8 bases match TRBD2. Trimming took 5 bases from V and 4 from J; bases not matched to a gene: 5. CDR1 MDHEN and CDR2 SYDVKM come from the germline V gene. The CDR3 length is 14 residues. Here the CDR3 reads CASSPGGASDTQYF. The CDR3 DNA reads TGTGCCAGCAGTCCCGGGGGGGCGTCAGATACGCAGTATTTT.

J is TRBJ2-5 and V is TRBV5-1, with D unclear. The CDR3 is made up of 14 amino acids. V shed 0 bases and J shed 1 base, with 7 bases lying between them. Germline V gives CDR1 SGHRS, CDR2 YFSETQ. The CDR3 bases are TGCGCCAGCAGCTTGGGGCGACTCCAAGAGACCCAGTACTTC. It yields the protein CASSLGRLQETQYF.

Only a few counts were recorded for this clonotype. The chain couples TRBV21-1 to TRBJ1-2. TRBV21-1 is marked as a pseudogene. This CDR3 is built from 15 residues. The CDR3 nucleotides read TGTGCCAGCAGAAAGGGTAACAAAGAGCTGGATGGCTACACCTTC. Translating gives CASRKGNKELDGYTF.

This clonotype has more than one count but fewer than ten. V is TRBV2 and J is TRBJ2-3, with D hard to call. Germline V gives CDR1 SNHLY, CDR2 FYNNEI. V lost 2 bases and J 4 bases, leaving 4 bases between the germline ends. The CDR3 is 12 amino acids. Here the CDR3 DNA reads TGTGCCAGCAGTGAATTCTCAGATACGCAGTATTTT. The encoded protein is CASSEFSDTQYF.

Only a few counts were recorded for this clonotype. The DNA of the CDR3 is TGTGCCAGCAGTTCCCGTCGCGGTGGGCAAGAGACCCAGTACTTC. Translating gives CASSSRRGGQETQYF. The chain has TRBV6-6 and TRBJ2-5; unclear D gene. The CDR3 covers 15 residues. Germline assignment: CDR1 MNHNY and CDR2 SVGAGI (reference sequence). V lost 4 bases, J lost 2 bases, and 14 bases lay in between.

This clonotype was detected only a few times. V gene TRBV7-8 combines with J gene TRBJ1-6; D gene uncertain. V lost 1 base to trimming and J lost 5 bases, with 6 bases between them. The germline CDR1 and CDR2 sequences are SGHVS and FQNEAQ. This CDR3 comprises 14 residues. The CDR3 loop reads CASSLDRNNSPLHF. The CDR3 DNA reads as TGTGCCAGCAGCTTAGATCGGAATAATTCACCCCTCCACTTT.

This rearrangement joins TRBV4-3 to TRBJ2-1; a weak D match, TRBD2 (6 bases). The ends were cut back, 0 bases at V and 10 bases at J, with 16 bases in the middle. There are 15 residues in the CDR3. Looked up from germline, CDR1 is LGHNA and CDR2 is YSLEER. DNA of the CDR3: TGCGCCAGCAGCCAAGATCTATGGCTAGCGTTGGAGCAGTTCTTC. This translates into CASSQDLWLALEQFF.

This rearrangement joins TRBV6-2 or TRBV6-3 to TRBJ2-1, with a weak D call TRBD1 (5 bases). The V end lost 4 bases, the J end lost 8 bases, and 9 bases lay between the germline ends. Germline V gene lookup returns CDR1 MNHEY and CDR2 SVGEGT. The CDR3 is 12 residues long. The CDR3 reads CASSWAGYEQFF. CDR3 DNA sequence: TGTGCCAGCAGTTGGGCAGGGTATGAGCAGTTCTTC.

The gene calls are TRBV7-9 and TRBJ1-2; 8 bases line up with TRBD1. Germline CDR1 SEHNR, CDR2 FQNEAQ (reference sequence). V shed 5 bases and J 8 bases; nucleotides not matched to a gene: 7. The CDR3 runs 13 residues. In DNA form, the CDR3 reads TGTGCCAGCAGCGCCTCCGACAGGGGCGGCTACACCTTC. Translation gives CASSASDRGGYTF.

The V and J genes are TRBV4-3 and TRBJ2-7, with D perhaps TRBD1 or TRBD2 (6 bases each). Trimming left V 4 bases short and J 4 bases short, with 20 bases between. This CDR3 has 16 amino acids. Germline V lookup: CDR1 LGHNA, CDR2 YSLEER. CDR3 coding DNA: TGCGCCAGCAGCCTGGTTTGGGGGGCCGTCCTGTACGAGCAGTACTTC. This codes for CASSLVWGAVLYEQYF.

J is TRBJ2-1 and V is TRBV28, with TRBD2 identical over 10 bases. Germline loops: CDR1 MDHEN, CDR2 SYDVKM. This CDR3 contains 14 residues. After removal of 5 bases from V and 7 bases from J, the junction contained 5 bases not matched to a gene. In nucleotides, the CDR3 is TGTGCCAGCAGTCTAGCGGGGGTTAGAAATGAGCAGTTCTTC. Translating gives CASSLAGVRNEQFF.